This T cell receptor beta chain was sequenced for a study of blood T cell repertoires in COVID-19. Overall study: The analysed material was cDNA or gDNA that came from T cells, B-cell-depleted T cells, or PBMCs.

The method was immunoSEQ multiplex PCR; TCRdb's version includes in-frame clones alone and lacks a portion of them. Of around 190,000 clones in the sample, approximately 85% were seen once. V shed 3 bases and J 7 bases; nucleotides not matched to a gene: 8. The CDR3 extends over 15 amino acids. The germline CDR1 and CDR2 sequences are SGHDT and YYEEEE. The specimen was peripheral blood. This sequence joins TRBV5-6 and TRBJ2-2; 8 bases are shared with TRBD2. This receptor was taken from a woman older than 75 with acute or convalescent COVID-19. CDR3 sequence: CASSWGAGVGGELFF. The CDR3 coding sequence is TGTGCCAGCAGCTGGGGAGCGGGAGTGGGCGGGGAGCTGTTTTTT.